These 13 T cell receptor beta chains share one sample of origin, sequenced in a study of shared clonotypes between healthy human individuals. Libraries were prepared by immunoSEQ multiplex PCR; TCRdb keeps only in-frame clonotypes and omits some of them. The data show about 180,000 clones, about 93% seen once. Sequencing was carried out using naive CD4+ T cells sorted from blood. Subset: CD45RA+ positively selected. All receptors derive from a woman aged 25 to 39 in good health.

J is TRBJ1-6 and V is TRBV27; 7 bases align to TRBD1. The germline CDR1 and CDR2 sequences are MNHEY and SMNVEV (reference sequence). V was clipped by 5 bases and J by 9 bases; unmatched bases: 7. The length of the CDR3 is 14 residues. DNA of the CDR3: TGTGCCAGCAGTAACGACAGGGTTGGTTCACCCCTCCACTTT. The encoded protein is CASSNDRVGSPLHF.

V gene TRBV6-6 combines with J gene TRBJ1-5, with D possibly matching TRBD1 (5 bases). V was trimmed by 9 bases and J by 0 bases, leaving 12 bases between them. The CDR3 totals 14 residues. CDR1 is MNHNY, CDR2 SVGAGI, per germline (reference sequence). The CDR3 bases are TGTGCCAGTGACGGGGGATATAGCAATCAGCCCCAGCATTTT. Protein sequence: CASDGGYSNQPQHF.

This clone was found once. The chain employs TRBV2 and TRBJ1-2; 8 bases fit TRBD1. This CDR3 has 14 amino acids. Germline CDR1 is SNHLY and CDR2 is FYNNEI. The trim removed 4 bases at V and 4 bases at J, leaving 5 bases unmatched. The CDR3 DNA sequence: TGTGCCAGCAGTGGACAGGGGTTTGTCTATGGCTACACCTTC. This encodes CASSGQGFVYGYTF. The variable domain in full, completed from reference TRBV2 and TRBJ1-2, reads EPEVTQTPSHQVTQMGQEVILRCVPISNHLYFYWYRQILGQKVEFLVSFYNNEISEKSEIFDDQFSVERPDGSNFTLKIRSTKLEDSAMYFCASSGQGFVYGYTFGSGTRLTVV.

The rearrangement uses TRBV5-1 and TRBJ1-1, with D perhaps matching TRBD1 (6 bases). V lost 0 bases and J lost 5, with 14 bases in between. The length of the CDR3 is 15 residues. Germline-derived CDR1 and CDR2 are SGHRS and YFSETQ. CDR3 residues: CASSLAPGAGTEAFF. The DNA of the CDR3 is TGCGCCAGCAGCTTGGCCCCGGGGGCCGGGACTGAAGCTTTCTTT.

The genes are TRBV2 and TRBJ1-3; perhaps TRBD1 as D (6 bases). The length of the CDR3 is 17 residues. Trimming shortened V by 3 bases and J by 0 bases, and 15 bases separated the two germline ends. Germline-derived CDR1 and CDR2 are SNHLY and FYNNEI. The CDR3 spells CASSDRGGTSSGNTIYF. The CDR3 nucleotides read TGTGCCAGCAGTGACAGGGGAGGAACGAGCTCTGGAAACACCATATATTTT. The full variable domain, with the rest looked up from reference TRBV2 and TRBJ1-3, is EPEVTQTPSHQVTQMGQEVILRCVPISNHLYFYWYRQILGQKVEFLVSFYNNEISEKSEIFDDQFSVERPDGSNFTLKIRSTKLEDSAMYFCASSDRGGTSSGNTIYFGEGSWLTVV.

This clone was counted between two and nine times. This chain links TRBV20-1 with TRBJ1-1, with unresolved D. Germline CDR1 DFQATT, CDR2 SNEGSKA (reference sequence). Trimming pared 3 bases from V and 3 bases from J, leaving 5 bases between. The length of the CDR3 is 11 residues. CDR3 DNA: TGCAGTGCTAGTAGGTACACTGAAGCTTTCTTT. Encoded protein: CSASRYTEAFF.

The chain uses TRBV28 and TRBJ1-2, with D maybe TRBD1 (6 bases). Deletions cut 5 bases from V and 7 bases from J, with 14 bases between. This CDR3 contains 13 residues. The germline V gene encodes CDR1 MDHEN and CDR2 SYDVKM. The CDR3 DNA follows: TGTGCCAGCAGTCCCTCGGGGGGCTTTGGCTACACCTTC. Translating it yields CASSPSGGFGYTF.

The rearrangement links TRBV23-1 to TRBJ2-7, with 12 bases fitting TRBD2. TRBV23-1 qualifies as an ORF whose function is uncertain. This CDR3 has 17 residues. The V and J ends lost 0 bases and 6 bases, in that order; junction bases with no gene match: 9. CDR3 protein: CASSQSHGLAGFCEQYF. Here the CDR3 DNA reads TGCGCCAGCAGTCAATCCCACGGACTAGCGGGATTTTGCGAGCAGTACTTC.

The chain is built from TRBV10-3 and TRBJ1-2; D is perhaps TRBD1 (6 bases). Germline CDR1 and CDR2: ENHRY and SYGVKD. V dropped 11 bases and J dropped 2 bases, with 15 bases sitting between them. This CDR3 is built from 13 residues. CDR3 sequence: CAGRQAGNYGYTF. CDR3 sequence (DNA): TGTGCCGGGCGACAGGCTGGGAACTATGGCTACACCTTC.

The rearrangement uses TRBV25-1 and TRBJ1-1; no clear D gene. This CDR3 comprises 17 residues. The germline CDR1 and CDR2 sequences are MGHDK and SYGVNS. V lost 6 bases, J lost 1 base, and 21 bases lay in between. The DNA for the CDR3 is TGTGCCAGCAGACCTCCCGCCCGCAGAATGTGGAACACTGAAGCTTTCTTT. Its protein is CASRPPARRMWNTEAFF.

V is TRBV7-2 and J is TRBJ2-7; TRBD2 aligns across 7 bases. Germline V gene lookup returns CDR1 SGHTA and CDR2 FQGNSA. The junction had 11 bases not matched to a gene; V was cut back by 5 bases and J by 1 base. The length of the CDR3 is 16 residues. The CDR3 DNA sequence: TGTGCCAGCAGCCCACTGGGGGGAGCGGGATCCTACGAGCAGTACTTC. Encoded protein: CASSPLGGAGSYEQYF.

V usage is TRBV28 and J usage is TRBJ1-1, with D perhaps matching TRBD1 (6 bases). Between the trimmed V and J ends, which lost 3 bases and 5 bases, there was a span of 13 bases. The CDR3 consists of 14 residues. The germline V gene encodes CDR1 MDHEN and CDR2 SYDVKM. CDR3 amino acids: CASSLGGRGTEAFF. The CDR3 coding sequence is TGTGCCAGCAGTTTGGGGGGCCGGGGGACTGAAGCTTTCTTT.

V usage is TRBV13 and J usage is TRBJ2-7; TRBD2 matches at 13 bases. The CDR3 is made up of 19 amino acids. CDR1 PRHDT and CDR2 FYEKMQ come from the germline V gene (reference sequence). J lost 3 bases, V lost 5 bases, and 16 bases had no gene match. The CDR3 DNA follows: TGTGCCAGCAGCGGGCCAGGGGACGGACTAGCGGGGGTGAGCTACGAGCAGTACTTC. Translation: CASSGPGDGLAGVSYEQYF. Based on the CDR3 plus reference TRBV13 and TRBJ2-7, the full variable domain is AAGVIQSPRHLIKEKRETATLKCYPIPRHDTVYWYQQGPGQDPQFLISFYEKMQSDKGSIPDRFSAQQFSDYHSELNMSSLELGDSALYFCASSGPGDGLAGVSYEQYFGPGTRLTVT.